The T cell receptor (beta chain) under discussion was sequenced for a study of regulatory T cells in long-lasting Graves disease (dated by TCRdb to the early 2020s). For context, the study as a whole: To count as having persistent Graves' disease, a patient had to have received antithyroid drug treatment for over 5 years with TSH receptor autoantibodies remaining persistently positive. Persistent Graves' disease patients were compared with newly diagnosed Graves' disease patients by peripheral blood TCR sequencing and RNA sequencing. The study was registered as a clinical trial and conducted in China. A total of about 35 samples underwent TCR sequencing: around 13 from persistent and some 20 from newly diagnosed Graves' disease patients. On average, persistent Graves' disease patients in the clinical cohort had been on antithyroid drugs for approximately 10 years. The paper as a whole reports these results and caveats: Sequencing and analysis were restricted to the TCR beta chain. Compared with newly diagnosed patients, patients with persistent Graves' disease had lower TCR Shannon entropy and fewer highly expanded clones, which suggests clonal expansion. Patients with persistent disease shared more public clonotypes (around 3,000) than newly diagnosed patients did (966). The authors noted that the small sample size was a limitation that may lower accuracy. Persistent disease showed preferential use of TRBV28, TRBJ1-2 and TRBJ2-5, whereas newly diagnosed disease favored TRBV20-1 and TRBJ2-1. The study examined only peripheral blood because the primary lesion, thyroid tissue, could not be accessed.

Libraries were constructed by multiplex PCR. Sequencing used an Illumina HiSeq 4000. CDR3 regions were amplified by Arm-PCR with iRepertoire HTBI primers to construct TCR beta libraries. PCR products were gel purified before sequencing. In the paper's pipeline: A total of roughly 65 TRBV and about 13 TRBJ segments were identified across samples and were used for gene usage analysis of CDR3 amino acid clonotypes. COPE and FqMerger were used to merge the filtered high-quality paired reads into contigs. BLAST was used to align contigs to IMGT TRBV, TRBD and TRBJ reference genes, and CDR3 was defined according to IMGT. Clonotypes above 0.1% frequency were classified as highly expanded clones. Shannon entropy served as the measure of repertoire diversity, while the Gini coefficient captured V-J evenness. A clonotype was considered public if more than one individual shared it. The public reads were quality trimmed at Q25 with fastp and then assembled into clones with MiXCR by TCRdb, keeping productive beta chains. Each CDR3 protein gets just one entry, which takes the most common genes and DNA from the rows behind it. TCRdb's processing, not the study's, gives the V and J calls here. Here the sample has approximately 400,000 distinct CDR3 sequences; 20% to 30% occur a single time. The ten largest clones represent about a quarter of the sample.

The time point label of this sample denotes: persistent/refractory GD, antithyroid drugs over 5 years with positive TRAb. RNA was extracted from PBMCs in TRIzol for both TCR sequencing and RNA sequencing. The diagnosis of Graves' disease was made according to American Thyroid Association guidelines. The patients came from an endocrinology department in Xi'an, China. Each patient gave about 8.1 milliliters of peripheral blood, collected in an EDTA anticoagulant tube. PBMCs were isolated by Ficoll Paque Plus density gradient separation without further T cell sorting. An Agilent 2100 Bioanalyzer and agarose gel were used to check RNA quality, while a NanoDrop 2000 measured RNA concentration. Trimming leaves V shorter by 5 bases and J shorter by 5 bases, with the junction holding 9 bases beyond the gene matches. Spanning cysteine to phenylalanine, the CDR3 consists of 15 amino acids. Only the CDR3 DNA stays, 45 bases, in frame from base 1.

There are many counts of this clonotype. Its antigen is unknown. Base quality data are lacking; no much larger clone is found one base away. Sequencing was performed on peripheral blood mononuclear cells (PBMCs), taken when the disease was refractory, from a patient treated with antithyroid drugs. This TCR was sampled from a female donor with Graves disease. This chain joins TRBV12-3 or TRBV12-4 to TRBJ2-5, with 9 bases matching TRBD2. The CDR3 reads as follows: CASSPTLSGSETQYF. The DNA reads TGTGCCAGCAGTCCGACCCTTAGCGGGAGTGAGACCCAGTACTTC.